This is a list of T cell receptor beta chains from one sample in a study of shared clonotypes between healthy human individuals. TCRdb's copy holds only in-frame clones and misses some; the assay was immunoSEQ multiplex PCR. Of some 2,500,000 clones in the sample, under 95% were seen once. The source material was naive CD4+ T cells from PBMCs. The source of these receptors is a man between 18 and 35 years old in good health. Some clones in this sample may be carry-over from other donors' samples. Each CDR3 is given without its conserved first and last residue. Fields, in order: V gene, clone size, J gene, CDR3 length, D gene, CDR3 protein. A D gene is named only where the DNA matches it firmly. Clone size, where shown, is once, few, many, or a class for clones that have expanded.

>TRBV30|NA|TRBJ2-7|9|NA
AWMRLYEQY
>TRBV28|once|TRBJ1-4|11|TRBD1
ASVTGGGGKLF
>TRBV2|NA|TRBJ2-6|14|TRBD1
ASSRDRGSGANVLT
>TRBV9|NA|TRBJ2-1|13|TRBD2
ASSAPGLADNEQF
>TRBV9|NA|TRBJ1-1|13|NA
ASSAHVQENTEAF
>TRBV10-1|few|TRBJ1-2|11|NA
ASSERRLGGYT
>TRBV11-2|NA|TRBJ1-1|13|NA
ASSLFGQLNTEAF
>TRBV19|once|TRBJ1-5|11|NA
ASSMSGDQPQH
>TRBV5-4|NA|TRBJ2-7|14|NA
ASSFRPSHPPPEQY
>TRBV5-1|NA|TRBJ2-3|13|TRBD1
ASSRDRGDTDTQY
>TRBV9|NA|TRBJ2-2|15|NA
ASGRAAGRTGTGELF
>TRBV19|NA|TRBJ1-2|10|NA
ASTTTFYGYT
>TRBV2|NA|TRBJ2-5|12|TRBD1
ASSQWGQGETQY
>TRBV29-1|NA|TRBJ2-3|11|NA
SAAGQYTDTQY
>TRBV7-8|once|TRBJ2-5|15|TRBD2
ASSLGVTSGSGETQY
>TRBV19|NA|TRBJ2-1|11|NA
ASRGLATNEQF
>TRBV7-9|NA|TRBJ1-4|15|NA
ASRRTRSGATNEKLF
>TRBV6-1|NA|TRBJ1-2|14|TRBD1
ASSELQGQGARGYT
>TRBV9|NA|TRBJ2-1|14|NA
ASSADGGSSYNEQF
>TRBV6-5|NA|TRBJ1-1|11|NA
ASSYGEVTEAF
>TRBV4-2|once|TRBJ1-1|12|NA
ASSQGRENTEAF
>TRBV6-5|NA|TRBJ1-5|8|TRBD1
ASGQGPQH
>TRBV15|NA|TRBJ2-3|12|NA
ATSRDRGLDTQY
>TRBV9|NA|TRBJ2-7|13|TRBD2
ASSMGGTRNYEQY
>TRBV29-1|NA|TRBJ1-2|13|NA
SALNRGEADYGYT
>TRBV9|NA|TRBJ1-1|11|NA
ASSVVVGAEAF
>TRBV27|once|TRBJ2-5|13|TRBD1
ASSFKPGQQETQY
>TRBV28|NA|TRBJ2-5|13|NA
ASSSPQPEQETQY
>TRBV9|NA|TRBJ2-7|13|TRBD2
ASSPNSGSFYEQY
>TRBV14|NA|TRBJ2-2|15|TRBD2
ASSQVGSGVTTGELF
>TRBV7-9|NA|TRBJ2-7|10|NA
ASTLMGYEQY
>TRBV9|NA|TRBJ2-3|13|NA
ASSVMGGSTDTQY
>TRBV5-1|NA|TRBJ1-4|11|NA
ASSLGVEEKLF
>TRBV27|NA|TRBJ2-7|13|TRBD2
ASSFGAGGVYEQY
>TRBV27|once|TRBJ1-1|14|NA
ASSHQPGRWNTEAF
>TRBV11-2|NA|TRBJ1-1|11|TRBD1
ASRRQGGTEAF
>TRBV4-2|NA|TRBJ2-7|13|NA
ASSQSGAYSYEQY
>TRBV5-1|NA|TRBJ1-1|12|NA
ASSMGSRNTEAF
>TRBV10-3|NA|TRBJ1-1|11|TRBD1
ATIDREDTEAF
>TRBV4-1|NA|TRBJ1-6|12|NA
ASSQDGGNSPLH
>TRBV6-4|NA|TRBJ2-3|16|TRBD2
ASSDRPPLAGEADTQY
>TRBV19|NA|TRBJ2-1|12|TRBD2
ASSILAGGDEQF
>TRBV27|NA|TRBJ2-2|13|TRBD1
ASSPRQGNTGELF
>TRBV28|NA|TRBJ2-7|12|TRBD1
ASSQTGGIHEQY
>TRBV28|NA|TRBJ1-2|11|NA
ASKGHGRGGYT
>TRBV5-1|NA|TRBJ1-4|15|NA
ASSLAPGYSTNEKLF
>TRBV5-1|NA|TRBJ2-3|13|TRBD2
ASSQGLAATDTQY
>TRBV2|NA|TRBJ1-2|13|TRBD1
ATLRDRGANYGYT
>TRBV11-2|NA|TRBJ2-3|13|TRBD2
ASSLAAGATDTQY
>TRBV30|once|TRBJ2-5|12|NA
ACQRGSFIETQY
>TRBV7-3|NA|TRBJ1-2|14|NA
ASSLGVAGDAYGYT
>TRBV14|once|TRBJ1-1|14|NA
ASSQVGGALNTEAF
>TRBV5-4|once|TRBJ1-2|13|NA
ASSLRTGESYGYT
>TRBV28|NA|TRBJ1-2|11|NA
ASNPGIRYGYT
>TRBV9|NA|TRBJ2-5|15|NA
ASSAAPWQSVQETQY
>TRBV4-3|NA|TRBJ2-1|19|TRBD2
ASSRIGASGRARRSYNEQF
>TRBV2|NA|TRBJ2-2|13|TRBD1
ASSEGRGPTGELF
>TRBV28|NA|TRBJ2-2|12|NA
ASRKDSPTGELF
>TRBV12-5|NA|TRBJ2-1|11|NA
ASGLVGIGEQF
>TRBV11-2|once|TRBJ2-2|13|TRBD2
ASSLTSGNTGELF